The 12 T cell receptor beta chains in this list originate from one sample, sequenced in a study of cytomegalovirus exposure and HLA in healthy donors. 60 Vbeta and 13 Jbeta primers were used in PCR. Profiling relied on immunoSEQ multiplex PCR, and the TCRdb table lists in-frame clones only, not all of them. This sample carries about 98,000 clones, around 68% of them seen once, and the ten largest clones take over 2%. The sequenced sample was PBMCs. Every receptor here comes from a man aged 45-60 years in good health and CMV-seronegative.

The CDR3 loop is CASSLLTRDIQYF. In DNA form, the CDR3 reads TGCGCCAGCAGCTTGTTAACGAGGGACATTCAGTACTTC. The chain combines TRBV5-1 with TRBJ2-4, with D maybe TRBD2 (5 bases). V was cut by 1 base and J by 8 bases, with 10 bases left in between. The CDR3 is 13 amino acids. Germline-derived CDR1 and CDR2 are SGHRS and YFSETQ.

The V gene is TRBV5-4, the J gene TRBJ2-1; D possibly corresponds to TRBD2 (5 bases). The length of the CDR3 is 15 residues. Looked up from germline, CDR1 is SGHNT and CDR2 is YYREEE (reference sequence). V was trimmed by 0 bases and J by 2 bases, leaving 9 bases between them. The CDR3 nucleotides read TGTGCCAGCAGCTTGGGAGGGAGTCCCTACAATGAGCAGTTCTTC. Amino acid sequence: CASSLGGSPYNEQFF.

The chain is built from TRBV7-9 and TRBJ2-7; 11 bases line up with TRBD1. CDR1 is SEHNR and CDR2 is FQNEAQ in the germline V gene (reference sequence). The CDR3 totals 14 residues. Unmatched junction bases numbered 4, after V lost 4 bases and J lost 5 bases. For the CDR3, the DNA is TGTGCCAGCAGCTCTGGACAGGGGGCCCACGAGCAGTACTTC. Translated, it gives CASSSGQGAHEQYF.

This clone appeared once. The rearrangement joins TRBV6-5 to TRBJ1-1; D possibly corresponds to TRBD1 (5 bases). V was shortened by 10 bases and J by 1 base, with 13 bases between the two germline ends. The CDR3 has 13 amino acids. Germline-derived CDR1 and CDR2 are MNHEY and SVGAGI. CDR3 in amino acids: CAIKNGQNTEAFF. In DNA, the CDR3 is TGTGCCATCAAGAATGGACAGAACACTGAAGCTTTCTTT.

DNA for the CDR3: TGTGCCAGCACAACCTCAGGGGTTTGGTATGGCTACACCTTC. It is translated as CASTTSGVWYGYTF. The chain uses TRBV2 and TRBJ1-2, with D possibly matching TRBD1 (6 bases). Between the trimmed V and J ends, which lost 7 bases and 5 bases, there was a span of 17 bases. Germline lookup yields CDR1 SNHLY and CDR2 FYNNEI. The CDR3 covers 14 residues.

This chain links TRBV19 with TRBJ2-1, with TRBD1 matching over 9 bases. This CDR3 is built from 15 residues. CDR1 and CDR2 (germline): LNHDA, SQIVND (reference sequence). J lost 4 bases, V lost 4 bases, and 5 bases had no gene match. CDR3 amino acids: CASSTRDRVYNEQFF. The CDR3 coding sequence is TGTGCCAGTAGTACCCGGGACAGGGTGTACAATGAGCAGTTCTTC.

The chain joins TRBV27 to TRBJ2-5; possible D gene TRBD2, 6 bases. The CDR3 spans 15 residues. Trimming removed 2 bases at V and 2 bases at J, with 12 bases between. Germline values: CDR1 MNHEY, CDR2 SMNVEV (reference sequence). The CDR3 nucleotides are TGTGCCAGCAGTTTAGGCGGGGCAGGGCAAGAGACCCAGTACTTC. Translation gives CASSLGGAGQETQYF.

CDR3 loop: CASSLATGGFDEQYF. CDR3 DNA: TGCGCCAGCAGCTTAGCCACAGGGGGCTTCGACGAGCAGTACTTC. The chain couples TRBV5-1 to TRBJ2-7, with TRBD1 matching over 9 bases. The CDR3 is made up of 15 amino acids. Germline V gives CDR1 SGHRS, CDR2 YFSETQ. V dropped 2 bases and J dropped 5; count of bases not matched to a gene: 8.

The V gene is TRBV19, the J gene TRBJ2-2, with D tentatively TRBD2 (6 bases). The CDR3 covers 15 residues. The V gene's germline CDR1 is LNHDA and CDR2 SQIVND (reference sequence). The V end was cut by 7 bases, the J end by 7 bases, with 19 bases between. The CDR3 protein is CASIPHRGFGGELFF. The CDR3 DNA reads as TGTGCCAGTATACCCCACCGGGGGTTTGGCGGGGAGCTGTTTTTT.

The chain recombines TRBV10-3 with TRBJ1-1; D is uncertain. Looked up from germline, CDR1 is ENHRY and CDR2 is SYGVKD. The CDR3 spans 16 residues. Trimming cost V 4 bases and J 6 bases, with 21 bases left between them. The CDR3 DNA sequence: TGTGCCATCAGTGTGCTCTCGGGGAGGAATCTCGCTGAAGCTTTCTTT. This gives the protein CAISVLSGRNLAEAFF.

The V gene is TRBV10-1, the J gene TRBJ2-5, with D unresolved. The J call may be wrong; the DNA end is better matched by TRBJ2-7. The length of the CDR3 is 13 residues. The germline gives CDR1 WNHNN, CDR2 SYGVQD (reference sequence). CDR3 region: CASSDPQSYEQYF. In DNA, the CDR3 is TGCGCCAGCAGTGACCCCCAATCCTACGAGCAGTACTTC.

The V call is TRBV30, the J call TRBJ2-7; 10 bases agree with TRBD1. CDR3 length equals 13 residues. Germline CDR1 is GTSNPN and CDR2 is SVGIG (reference sequence). J gave up 9 bases and V 3 bases, and 8 bases lay outside the gene matches. The CDR3 sequence is CAWSAGQGRRQYF. CDR3 nucleotides: TGTGCCTGGAGCGCGGGACAGGGGAGGAGGCAGTACTTC.